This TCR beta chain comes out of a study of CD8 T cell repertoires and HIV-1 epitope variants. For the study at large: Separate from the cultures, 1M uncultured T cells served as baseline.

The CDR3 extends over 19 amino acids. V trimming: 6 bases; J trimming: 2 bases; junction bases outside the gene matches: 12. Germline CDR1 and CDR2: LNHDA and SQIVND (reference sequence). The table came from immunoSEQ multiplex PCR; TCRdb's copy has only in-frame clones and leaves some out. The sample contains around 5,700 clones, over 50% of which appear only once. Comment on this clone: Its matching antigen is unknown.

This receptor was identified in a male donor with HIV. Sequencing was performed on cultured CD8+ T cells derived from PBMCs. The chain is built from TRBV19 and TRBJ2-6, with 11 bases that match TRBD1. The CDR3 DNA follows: TGTGCCAGTAGAGGACCTATGGACAGGGGGCGGGCTGGGGCCAACGTCCTGACTTTC. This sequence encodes CASRGPMDRGRAGANVLTF.